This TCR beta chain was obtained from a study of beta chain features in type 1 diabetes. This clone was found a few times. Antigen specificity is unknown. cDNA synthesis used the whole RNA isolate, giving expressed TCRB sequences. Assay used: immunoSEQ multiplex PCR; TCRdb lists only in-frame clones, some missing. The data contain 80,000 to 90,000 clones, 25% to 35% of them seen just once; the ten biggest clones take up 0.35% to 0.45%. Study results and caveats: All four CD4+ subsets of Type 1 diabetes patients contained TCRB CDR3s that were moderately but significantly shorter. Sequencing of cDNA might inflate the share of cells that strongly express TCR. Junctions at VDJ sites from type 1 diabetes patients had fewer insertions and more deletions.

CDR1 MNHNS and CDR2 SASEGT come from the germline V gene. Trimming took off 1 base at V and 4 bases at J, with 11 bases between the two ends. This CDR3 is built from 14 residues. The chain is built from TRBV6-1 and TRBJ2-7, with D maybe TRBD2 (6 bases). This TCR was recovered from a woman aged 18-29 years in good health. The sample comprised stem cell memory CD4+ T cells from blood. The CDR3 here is CASSEGAGRYEQYF. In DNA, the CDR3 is TGTGCCAGCAGTGAAGGGGCAGGGAGGTACGAGCAGTACTTC.